The rows below give T cell receptor beta chains drawn from one sample of a study of blood T cell repertoires in COVID-19. This table comes from immunoSEQ multiplex PCR, and its TCRdb copy is limited to in-frame clones, with some not included. The sample has around 480,000 clones; approximately 88% are singletons. The sample comprised peripheral blood. These receptors originate from a woman in her fifties or sixties with COVID-19, enrolled during active disease. Each CDR3 is given with its conserved first and last residue. The D gene is left open where the match is weak. Clone size is stated in some rows and not others, as once, few, many or a class when expanded.

size	J	D	V	DNA	CDR3
NA	TRBJ2-1	TRBD2	TRBV5-1	TGCGCCAGCAGCTTCGTAGCGGGGGTGGGCAATGAGCAGTTCTTC	CASSFVAGVGNEQFF
NA	TRBJ1-3	NA	TRBV5-4	TGTGCCAGCAGCTTGGGGGGACTGCGCTCTGGAAACACCATATATTTT	CASSLGGLRSGNTIYF
once	TRBJ2-2	TRBD2	TRBV7-2	TGTGCCAGCAGCTTAGTATCTAGCGGGGGAAGCGGGGAGCTGTTTTTT	CASSLVSSGGSGELFF
NA	TRBJ1-5	TRBD1	TRBV18	TGTGCCAGCTCACCTCGACAGGGGAATCAGCCCCAGCATTTT	CASSPRQGNQPQHF
NA	TRBJ1-5	NA	TRBV24-1	TGTGCCACCAGTGAGTCGACCGCGGTCCCCAATCAGCCCCAGCATTTT	CATSESTAVPNQPQHF
NA	TRBJ2-1	NA	TRBV5-4	TGTGCCAGCAGCGTCGGGGGCGGGGGTGTAAATGAGCAGTTCTTC	CASSVGGGGVNEQFF
NA	TRBJ2-7	NA	TRBV3-1/TRBV3-2	TGTGCCAGCAGCCAGGGGCTAGTAGGTGGGCGCTACGAGCAGTACTTC	CASSQGLVGGRYEQYF
once	TRBJ1-2	TRBD1	TRBV6-1	TGTGCCAGCAGAGCCGGGACAGGGGGAGGAGATGGCTACACCTTC	CASRAGTGGGDGYTF
few	TRBJ1-1	NA	TRBV7-9	TGTGCCAGCAGCGGGCTGCCGGGACAAATGTCGGACACTGAAGCTTTCTTT	CASSGLPGQMSDTEAFF
NA	TRBJ2-4	TRBD1	TRBV5-4	TGTGCCAGCAGCTTTACAGGGGCTGAAAACATTCAGTACTTC	CASSFTGAENIQYF
NA	TRBJ1-1	NA	TRBV3-1/TRBV3-2	TGTGCCAGCAGCCAAAACGGGGAGACTGAAGCTTTCTTT	CASSQNGETEAFF
NA	TRBJ1-1	NA	TRBV6-5	TGTGCCAGCAGTTACCGCTGGGCAGCTATGAACACTGAAGCTTTCTTT	CASSYRWAAMNTEAFF
NA	TRBJ2-6	NA	TRBV5-1	TGCGCCAGCACACTTCCAGGGGTAGGGGCCAACGTCCTGACTTTC	CASTLPGVGANVLTF
once	TRBJ2-3	NA	TRBV5-8	TGTGCCAGCAGCTTGGAGGGGAAAACAGATACGCAGTATTTT	CASSLEGKTDTQYF
NA	TRBJ1-1	NA	TRBV5-1	TGCGCCAGCAGCTTGAGATTGGCAGGGGCGTTGAACACTGAAGCTTTCTTT	CASSLRLAGALNTEAFF
NA	TRBJ2-5	NA	TRBV5-5	TGTGCCAGCAGCTTCGTTCCCCGACAGTCCTCAGAGACCCAGTACTTC	CASSFVPRQSSETQYF
NA	TRBJ2-3	NA	TRBV10-1	TGCGCCAGCAGTGAGGGGCCGGTCGCAGATACGCAGTATTTT	CASSEGPVADTQYF